This TCR beta chain was sequenced for a study of blood T cell repertoires in COVID-19. Study-wide background: The origin of the acute and convalescent COVID-19 samples was the United States, Italy and Spain. T cells, B-cell-depleted T cells, or PBMCs provided the cDNA or gDNA that served as material.

Cohort placement rested on clinical history that participants reported themselves. Donors of Cohort 3 who recovered were those that had two negative PCRs, clearance, or symptom resolution. CDR1 is SNHLY and CDR2 is FYNNEI in the germline V gene. Trimming took 4 bases from V and 1 from J, leaving 11 bases between them. The CDR3 spans 15 residues. Sequencing used immunoSEQ multiplex PCR; TCRdb keeps in-frame clones, though not all of them. Found here are 350,000 to 400,000 clones, about 88% of them singletons; the top ten hold under 3%. The clonotype was recovered from a woman between 25 and 40 years old who had recovered from COVID-19. This chain connects TRBV2 to TRBJ1-5; TRBD1 might be the D (6 bases). The sequenced material came from PBMCs or T cells enriched from blood (not recorded which). The CDR3 DNA reads TGTGCCAGCAGTGCCGGGGGGCCGAGCAATCAGCCCCAGCATTTT. Translating gives CASSAGGPSNQPQHF.